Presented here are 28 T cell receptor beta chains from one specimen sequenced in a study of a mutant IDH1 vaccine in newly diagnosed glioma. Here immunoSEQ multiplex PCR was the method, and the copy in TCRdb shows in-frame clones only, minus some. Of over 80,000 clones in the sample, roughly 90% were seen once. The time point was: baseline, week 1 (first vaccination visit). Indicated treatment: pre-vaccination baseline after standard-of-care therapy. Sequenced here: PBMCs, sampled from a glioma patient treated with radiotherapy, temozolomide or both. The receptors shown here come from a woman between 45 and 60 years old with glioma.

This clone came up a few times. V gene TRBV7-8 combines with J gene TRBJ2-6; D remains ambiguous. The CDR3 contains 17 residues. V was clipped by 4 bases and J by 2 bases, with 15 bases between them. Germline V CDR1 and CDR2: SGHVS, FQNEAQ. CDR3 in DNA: TGTGCCAGCAGCTGGGTGAGAGTAAGTCCTGGGGCCAACGTCCTGACTTTC. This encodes CASSWVRVSPGANVLTF. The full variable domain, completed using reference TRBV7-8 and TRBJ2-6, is GAGVSQSPRYKVAKRGQDVALRCDPISGHVSLFWYQQALGQGPEFLTYFQNEAQLDKSGLPSDRFFAERPEGSVSTLKIQRTQQEDSAVYLCASSWVRVSPGANVLTFGAGSRLTVL.

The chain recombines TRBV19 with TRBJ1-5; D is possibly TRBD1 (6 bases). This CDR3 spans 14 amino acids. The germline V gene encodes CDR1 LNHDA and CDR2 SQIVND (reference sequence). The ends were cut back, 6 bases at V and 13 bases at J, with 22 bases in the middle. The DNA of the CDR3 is TGTGCCAGTAGCTACAGGGCGAACCCCGAGAGACAGCATTTT. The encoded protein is CASSYRANPERQHF.

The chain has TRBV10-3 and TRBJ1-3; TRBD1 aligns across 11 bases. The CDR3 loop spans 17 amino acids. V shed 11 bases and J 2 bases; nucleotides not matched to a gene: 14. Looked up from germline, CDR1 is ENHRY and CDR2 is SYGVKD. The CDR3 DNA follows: TGTGCCTCGACTCCATTAGGACAGGGGGCTGCTGGAAACACCATATATTTT. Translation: CASTPLGQGAAGNTIYF.

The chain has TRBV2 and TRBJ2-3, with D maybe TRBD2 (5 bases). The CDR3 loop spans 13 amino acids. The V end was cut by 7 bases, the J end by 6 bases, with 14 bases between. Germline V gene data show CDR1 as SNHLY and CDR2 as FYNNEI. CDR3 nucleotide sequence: TGTGCCAGCATGGAGGTTCGTTTGGATACGCAGTATTTT. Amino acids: CASMEVRLDTQYF.

The CDR3 is CSENGYTF. CDR3 nucleotides: TGCAGCGAGAATGGCTACACCTTC. V is TRBV29-1 and J is TRBJ1-2; D remains ambiguous. The CDR3 is 8 amino acids. V lost 7 bases and J 6 bases, leaving 3 bases between the germline ends. CDR1 is SQVTM and CDR2 is ANQGSEA in the germline V gene.

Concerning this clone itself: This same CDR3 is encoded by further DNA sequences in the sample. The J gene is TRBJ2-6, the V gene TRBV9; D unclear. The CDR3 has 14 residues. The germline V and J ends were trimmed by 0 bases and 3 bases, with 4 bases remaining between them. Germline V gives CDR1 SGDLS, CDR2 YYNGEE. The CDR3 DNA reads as TGTGCCAGCAGCGTAGGGCGTGGGGCCAACGTCCTGACTTTC. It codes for CASSVGRGANVLTF.

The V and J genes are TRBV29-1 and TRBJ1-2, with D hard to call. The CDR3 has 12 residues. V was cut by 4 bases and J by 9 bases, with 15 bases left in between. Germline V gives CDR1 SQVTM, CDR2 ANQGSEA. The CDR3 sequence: CSVAWQSMSYTF. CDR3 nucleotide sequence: TGCAGCGTTGCTTGGCAGAGCATGAGCTACACCTTC.

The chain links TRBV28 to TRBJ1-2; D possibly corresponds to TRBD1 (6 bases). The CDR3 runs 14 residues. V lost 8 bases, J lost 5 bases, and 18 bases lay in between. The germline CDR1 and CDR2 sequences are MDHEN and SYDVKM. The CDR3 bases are TGTGCCAGCGAAACCCCCGGGGGCGCTTATGGCTACACCTTC. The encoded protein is CASETPGGAYGYTF.

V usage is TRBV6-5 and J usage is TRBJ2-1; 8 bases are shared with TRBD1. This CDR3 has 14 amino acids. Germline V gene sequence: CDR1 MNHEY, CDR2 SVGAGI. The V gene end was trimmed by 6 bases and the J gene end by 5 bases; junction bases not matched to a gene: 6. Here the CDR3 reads CASRRGQANNEQFF. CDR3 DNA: TGTGCCAGCAGAAGGGGACAGGCGAACAATGAGCAGTTCTTC.

The chain's CDR3 is CASSLAADWLPQHF. The CDR3 DNA reads as TGTGCCAGCAGCTTAGCAGCGGATTGGCTGCCCCAGCATTTT. V usage is TRBV5-5 and J usage is TRBJ1-5; D uncertain. The CDR3 has 14 residues. Trimming removed 2 bases from V and 9 bases from J, with 15 bases in between. The germline CDR1 and CDR2 sequences are SGHKS and YYEKEE (reference sequence). Based on the CDR3 plus reference TRBV5-5 and TRBJ1-5, the full variable domain is DAGVTQSPTHLIKTRGQQVTLRCSPISGHKSVSWYQQVLGQGPQFIFQYYEKEERGRGNFPDRFSARQFPNYSSELNVNALLLGDSALYLCASSLAADWLPQHFGDGTRLSIL.

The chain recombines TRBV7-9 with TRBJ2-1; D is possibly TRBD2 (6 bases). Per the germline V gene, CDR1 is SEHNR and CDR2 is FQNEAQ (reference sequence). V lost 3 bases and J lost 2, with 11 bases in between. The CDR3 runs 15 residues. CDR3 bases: TGTGCCAGCAGCTTCAACCGGGAGACCTACAATGAGCAGTTCTTC. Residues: CASSFNRETYNEQFF.

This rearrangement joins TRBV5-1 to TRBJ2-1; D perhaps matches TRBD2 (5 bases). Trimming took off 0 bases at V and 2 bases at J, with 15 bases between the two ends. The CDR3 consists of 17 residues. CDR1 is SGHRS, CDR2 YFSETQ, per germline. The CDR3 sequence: CASSLDGSEDPYNEQFF. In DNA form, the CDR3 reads TGCGCCAGCAGCTTGGATGGTAGCGAGGACCCCTACAATGAGCAGTTCTTC.

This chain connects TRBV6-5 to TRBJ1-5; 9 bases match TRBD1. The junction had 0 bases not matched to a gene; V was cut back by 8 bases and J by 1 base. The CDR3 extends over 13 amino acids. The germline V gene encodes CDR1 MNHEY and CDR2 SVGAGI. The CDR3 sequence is CASGTGSNQPQHF. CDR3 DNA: TGTGCCAGCGGGACAGGGAGCAATCAGCCCCAGCATTTT.

CDR3 DNA: TGTGCCAGCAGCTGGGGGCCGCCGGGACAGGGGGCCGAGCAGTACTTC. It translates to CASSWGPPGQGAEQYF. The chain recombines TRBV7-2 with TRBJ2-7, with 12 bases lining up with TRBD1. Per germline, CDR1 SGHTA and CDR2 FQGNSA. The CDR3 is 16 amino acids. V lost 4 bases to trimming and J lost 6 bases; unmatched junction nucleotides: 10.

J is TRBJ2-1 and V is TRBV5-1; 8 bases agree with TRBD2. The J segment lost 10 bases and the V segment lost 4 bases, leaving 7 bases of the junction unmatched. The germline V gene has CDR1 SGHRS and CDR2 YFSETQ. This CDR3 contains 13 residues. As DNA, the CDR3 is TGCGCCAGCAGCCTTAGCGGGATCGGGGAGCAGTTCTTC. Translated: CASSLSGIGEQFF.

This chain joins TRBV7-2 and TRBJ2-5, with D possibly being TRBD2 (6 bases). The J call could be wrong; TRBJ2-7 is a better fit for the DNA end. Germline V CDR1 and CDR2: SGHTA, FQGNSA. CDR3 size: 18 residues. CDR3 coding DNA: TGTGCCAGCAGCTTCGTCAGGTCAAGCGGAGGGATTTGGGGCGAGCAGTACTTC. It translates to CASSFVRSSGGIWGEQYF.

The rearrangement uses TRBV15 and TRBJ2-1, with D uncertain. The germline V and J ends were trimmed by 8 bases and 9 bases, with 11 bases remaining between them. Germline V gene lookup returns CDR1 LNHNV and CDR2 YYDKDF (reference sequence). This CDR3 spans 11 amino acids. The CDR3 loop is CATSNSGEQFF. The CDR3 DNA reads TGTGCCACCTCCAACTCCGGTGAGCAGTTCTTC.

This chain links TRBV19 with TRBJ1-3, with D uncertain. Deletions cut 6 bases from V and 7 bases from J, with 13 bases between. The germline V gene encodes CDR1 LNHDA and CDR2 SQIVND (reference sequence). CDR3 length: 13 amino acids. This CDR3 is CASSPVPSNTIYF. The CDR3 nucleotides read TGTGCCAGTAGCCCTGTACCCTCGAACACCATATATTTT.

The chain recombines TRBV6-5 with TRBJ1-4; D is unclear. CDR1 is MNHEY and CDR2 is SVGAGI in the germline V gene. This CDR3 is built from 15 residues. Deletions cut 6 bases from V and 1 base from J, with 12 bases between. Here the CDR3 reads CASSPGKGTNEKLFF. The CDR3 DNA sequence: TGTGCCAGCAGCCCCGGGAAGGGAACTAATGAAAAACTGTTTTTT.

CDR3 amino acids: CASRERWGAGELFF. DNA of the CDR3: TGTGCCAGCAGGGAGCGGTGGGGGGCCGGGGAGCTGTTTTTT. This chain joins TRBV13 and TRBJ2-2, with D possibly TRBD2 on 6 matching bases. The CDR3 contains 14 residues. V lost 6 bases and J 6 bases, leaving 14 bases between the germline ends. The germline V gene encodes CDR1 PRHDT and CDR2 FYEKMQ (reference sequence).

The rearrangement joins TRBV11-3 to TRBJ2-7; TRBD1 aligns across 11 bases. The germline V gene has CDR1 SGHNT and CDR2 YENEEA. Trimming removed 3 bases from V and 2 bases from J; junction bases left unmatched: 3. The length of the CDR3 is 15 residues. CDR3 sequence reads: CASSLWGQGAYEQYF. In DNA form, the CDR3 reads TGTGCCAGCAGCTTGTGGGGACAGGGGGCCTACGAGCAGTACTTC.

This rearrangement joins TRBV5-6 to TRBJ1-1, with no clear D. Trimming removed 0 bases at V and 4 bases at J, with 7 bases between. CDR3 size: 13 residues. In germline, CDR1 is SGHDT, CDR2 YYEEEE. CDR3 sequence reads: CASSLGGLTEAFF. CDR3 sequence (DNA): TGTGCCAGCAGCTTGGGAGGGCTCACTGAAGCTTTCTTT.

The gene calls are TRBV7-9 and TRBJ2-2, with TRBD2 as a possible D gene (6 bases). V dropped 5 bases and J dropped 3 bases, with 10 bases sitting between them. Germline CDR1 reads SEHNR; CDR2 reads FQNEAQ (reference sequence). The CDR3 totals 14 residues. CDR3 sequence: CASSRELDTGELFF. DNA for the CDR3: TGTGCCAGCAGCCGGGAGCTTGACACCGGGGAGCTGTTTTTT.

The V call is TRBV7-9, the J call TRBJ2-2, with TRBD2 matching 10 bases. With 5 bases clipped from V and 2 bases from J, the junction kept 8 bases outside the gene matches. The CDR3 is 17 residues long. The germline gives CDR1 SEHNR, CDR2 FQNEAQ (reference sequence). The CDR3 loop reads CASSPPSGRANTGELFF. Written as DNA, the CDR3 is TGTGCCAGCAGCCCCCCGAGCGGGAGGGCAAACACCGGGGAGCTGTTTTTT.

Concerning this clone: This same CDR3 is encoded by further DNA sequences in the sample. As DNA, the CDR3 is TGTGCCAGCAGTTACGTAGGGTCCAACTATGGCTACACCTTC. Translated, it gives CASSYVGSNYGYTF. J is TRBJ1-2 and V is TRBV6-5; D is unclear. Germline loops: CDR1 MNHEY, CDR2 SVGAGI. Trimming removed 2 bases from V and 2 bases from J, with 9 bases in between. CDR3 length: 14 amino acids.

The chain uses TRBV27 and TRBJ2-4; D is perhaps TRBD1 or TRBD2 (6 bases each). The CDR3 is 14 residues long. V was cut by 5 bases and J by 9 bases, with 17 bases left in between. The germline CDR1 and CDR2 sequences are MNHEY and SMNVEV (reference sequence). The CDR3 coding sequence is TGTGCCAGCAGTCCCAATGGAGGGGGTGTCATTCAGTACTTC. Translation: CASSPNGGGVIQYF.

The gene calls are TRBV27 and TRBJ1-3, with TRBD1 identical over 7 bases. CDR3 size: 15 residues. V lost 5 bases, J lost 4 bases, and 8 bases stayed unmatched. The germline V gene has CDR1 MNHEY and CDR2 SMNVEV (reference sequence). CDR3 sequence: CASSPHQGVGNTIYF. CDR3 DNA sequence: TGTGCCAGCAGTCCCCATCAGGGGGTGGGAAACACCATATATTTT.

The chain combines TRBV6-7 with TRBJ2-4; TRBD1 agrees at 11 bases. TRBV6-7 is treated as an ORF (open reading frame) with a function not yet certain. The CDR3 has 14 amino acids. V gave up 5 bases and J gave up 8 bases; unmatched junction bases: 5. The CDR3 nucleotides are TGTGCCAGCAGTAAGGGACAGGGGGTAGACATTCAGTACTTC. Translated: CASSKGQGVDIQYF.